This is a list of T cell receptor beta chains from one sample in a study of T cell responses to AZD1222 COVID-19 vaccine. Measured with immunoSEQ multiplex PCR; TCRdb has only the in-frame clones, and not every one. The sample comprises roughly 76,000 clones, roughly 90% of which are singletons, and about 2.5% rests with the top ten. The sample consisted of peripheral blood, taken on day 0 of AZD1222 vaccination. These receptors originate from an adult in good health. Both conserved end residues are trimmed from each CDR3.

ASSHPQLAETYNEQF	TRBV4-2	TRBJ2-1
ASSPGRTDTQY	TRBV7-3	TRBJ2-3
ASSLDQGPREQF	TRBV11-3	TRBJ2-1
ASSPPGTSGYNEQF	TRBV5-4	TRBJ2-1
ASSFRDTEAF	TRBV28	TRBJ1-1
ASSTARGGTEAF	TRBV5-4	TRBJ1-1
ASSLSPSAAYNEQF	TRBV27	TRBJ2-1
ASSLDPGSYNEQF	TRBV5-4	TRBJ2-1
ASSLEDSYNEQF	TRBV11-3	TRBJ2-1
ASSIAGVYSNQPQH	TRBV19	TRBJ1-5
ASSSAPGNEQF	TRBV7-3	TRBJ2-1
ASSTYRDERTEAF	TRBV6-5	TRBJ1-1
ASSIGGSAYGYT	TRBV19	TRBJ1-2
ASSLTRAANTGELF	TRBV7-3	TRBJ2-2
ASSPWTVDGYT	TRBV7-2	TRBJ1-2
ASSREGRDQPQH	TRBV18	TRBJ1-5
ASGLVPRQRYEQY	TRBV12-5	TRBJ2-7
ASHTQGLSGNTIY	TRBV25-1	TRBJ1-3
ASSEERGGETQY	TRBV2	TRBJ2-5
ASTDRRGPNQPQH	TRBV19	TRBJ1-5
AISSPKAGSYNEQF	TRBV10-3	TRBJ2-1
ATSDPGTSSDEQF	TRBV24-1	TRBJ2-1
ASSSDNEQF	TRBV7-7	TRBJ2-1